The 29 T cell receptor beta chains below come from one sample, sequenced in a study of tumor-infiltrating lymphocytes in localized non-small cell lung cancer. Data came from immunoSEQ multiplex PCR; TCRdb stores just in-frame clones and leaves some out. The sample carries about 8,400 clones, 77% recorded once. The sample was lung tumor tissue. These receptors were taken from a human donor with non-small cell lung cancer.

The chain recombines TRBV9 with TRBJ1-2, with D uncertain. The CDR3 sequence is 12 residues long. Germline values: CDR1 SGDLS, CDR2 YYNGEE. Trimming stripped 0 bases from V and 7 bases from J, with 7 bases between. CDR3 bases: TGTGCCAGCAGCGTAGAGGGAGGTGGCTACACCTTC. It codes for CASSVEGGGYTF. Full variable domain (missing parts from reference TRBV9 and TRBJ1-2): DSGVTQTPKHLITATGQRVTLRCSPRSGDLSVYWYQQSLDQGLQFLIQYYNGEERAKGNILERFSAQQFPDLHSELNLSSLELGDSALYFCASSVEGGGYTFGSGTRLTVV.

This chain joins TRBV19 and TRBJ2-7; 7 bases agree with TRBD2. The junction had 12 bases not matched to a gene; V was cut back by 8 bases and J by 8 bases. Germline V gene sequence: CDR1 LNHDA, CDR2 SQIVND (reference sequence). The CDR3 loop spans 13 amino acids. The CDR3 DNA is TGTGCCAGTGCTCTAGCGGAGCTTGCCCAGCAGTACTTC. Encoded protein: CASALAELAQQYF.

CDR3 loop: CAISESLGGVETQYF. CDR3 DNA sequence: TGTGCCATCAGTGAGTCGCTAGGGGGCGTAGAGACCCAGTACTTC. This chain uses TRBV10-3 with TRBJ2-5; 7 bases fit TRBD1. The junction had 5 bases not matched to a gene; V was cut back by 0 bases and J by 4 bases. The CDR3 has 15 amino acids. The germline V gene encodes CDR1 ENHRY and CDR2 SYGVKD.

The chain employs TRBV4-3 and TRBJ1-4, with TRBD1 matching 8 bases. This CDR3 is 14 amino acids long. V trimming: 0 bases; J trimming: 8 bases; junction bases outside the gene matches: 2. Germline V lookup: CDR1 LGHNA, CDR2 YSLEER. The CDR3 spells CASSQDRGLEKLFF. The CDR3 DNA sequence: TGCGCCAGCAGCCAAGACAGGGGGCTCGAAAAACTGTTTTTT.

V usage is TRBV19 and J usage is TRBJ1-4; TRBD1 matches at 7 bases. V shed 6 bases, J shed 7 bases, and the junction held 14 bases outside the gene matches. The germline gives CDR1 LNHDA, CDR2 SQIVND (reference sequence). The CDR3 sequence is 16 residues long. The CDR3: CASSINQGDGGEKLFF. CDR3 DNA: TGTGCCAGTAGCATAAATCAGGGGGACGGAGGTGAAAAACTGTTTTTT.

CDR3 coding DNA: TGCAGCGGGTCGACAGGACCCGAGCAGTACTTC. Its protein is CSGSTGPEQYF. The rearrangement joins TRBV29-1 to TRBJ2-7; TRBD1 might be the D (6 bases). The CDR3 consists of 11 residues. Germline values: CDR1 SQVTM, CDR2 ANQGSEA. V gave up 7 bases and J gave up 6 bases, with 13 bases separating them.

This clone has more than one count but fewer than ten. V is TRBV6-1 and J is TRBJ1-1; D gene uncertain. V dropped 2 bases and J dropped 6 bases, with 13 bases sitting between them. In germline, CDR1 is MNHNS, CDR2 SASEGT. CDR3 size: 14 residues. The CDR3 region has the DNA TGTGCCAGCAGTGAAAGGCAGGTCAGTTCTGAAGCTTTCTTT. Translation: CASSERQVSSEAFF.

The chain couples TRBV7-6 to TRBJ1-5, with D hard to call. Germline CDR1 is SGHVS and CDR2 is FNYEAQ. The CDR3 sequence is 13 residues long. The V gene lost 5 bases and the J gene lost 6 bases, with 11 bases spanning the gap. CDR3 nucleotide sequence: TGTGCCAGCAGCGATGTCTGGGGTCAGCCCCAGCATTTT. It encodes CASSDVWGQPQHF.

V usage is TRBV19 and J usage is TRBJ1-2; TRBD1 matches at 7 bases. The germline V gene encodes CDR1 LNHDA and CDR2 SQIVND (reference sequence). The CDR3 is 14 amino acids. J was trimmed by 8 bases and V by 1 base; bases with no gene match: 7. CDR3 in DNA: TGTGCCAGTAGTATAGTGGGGACAGCAGGAGGCTACACCTTC. The encoded protein is CASSIVGTAGGYTF.

This clone was seen more than once but under ten times. The chain has TRBV12-5 and TRBJ2-2, with TRBD2 matching 10 bases. The CDR3 extends over 15 amino acids. With 1 base clipped from V and 8 bases from J, the junction kept 4 bases outside the gene matches. Germline values: CDR1 LGHNT, CDR2 FRNRAP. CDR3 region: CASGLALAGVGELFF. The CDR3 coding sequence is TGTGCTAGTGGTTTGGCCCTAGCGGGAGTTGGGGAGCTGTTTTTT.

This clone has only a few counts. The rearrangement joins TRBV5-4 to TRBJ2-5; no definite D call. Germline values: CDR1 SGHNT, CDR2 YYREEE (reference sequence). The CDR3 length is 15 residues. V was clipped by 0 bases and J by 1 base, with 10 bases between them. The CDR3 sequence is CASSLDVGIQETQYF. The CDR3 nucleotides read TGTGCCAGCAGCTTGGACGTAGGGATCCAAGAGACCCAGTACTTC.

V gene TRBV5-4 combines with J gene TRBJ2-1; D might be TRBD2 (6 bases). The CDR3 runs to 14 residues. CDR1 SGHNT and CDR2 YYREEE come from the germline V gene (reference sequence). The germline V and J ends were trimmed by 4 bases and 7 bases, with 15 bases remaining between them. The CDR3 region has the DNA TGTGCCAGCAGCATGGCCGGGACTTTAAATGAGCAGTTCTTC. It yields the protein CASSMAGTLNEQFF.

This chain uses TRBV2 with TRBJ1-2; D not resolved. Germline-derived CDR1 and CDR2 are SNHLY and FYNNEI. There are 14 residues in the CDR3. Between the trimmed V and J ends, which lost 2 bases and 7 bases, there was a span of 14 bases. This CDR3 reads CASSEWEFGFGYTF. The CDR3 DNA reads TGTGCCAGCAGTGAATGGGAATTTGGATTTGGCTACACCTTC. The whole variable domain, filled in from reference TRBV2 and TRBJ1-2, reads EPEVTQTPSHQVTQMGQEVILRCVPISNHLYFYWYRQILGQKVEFLVSFYNNEISEKSEIFDDQFSVERPDGSNFTLKIRSTKLEDSAMYFCASSEWEFGFGYTFGSGTRLTVV.

This clone was detected only a few times. This chain uses TRBV28 with TRBJ1-1, with D unresolved. V lost 3 bases to trimming and J lost 1 base, with 3 bases between them. Germline loops: CDR1 MDHEN, CDR2 SYDVKM. This CDR3 is 12 amino acids long. CDR3 DNA: TGTGCCAGCAGTTTGCAGAACACTGAAGCTTTCTTT. It is translated as CASSLQNTEAFF.

The rearrangement links TRBV30 to TRBJ1-4, with unresolved D. V was clipped by 3 bases and J by 12 bases, with 17 bases between them. This CDR3 has 13 residues. Per the germline V gene, CDR1 is GTSNPN and CDR2 is SVGIG (reference sequence). The CDR3 DNA sequence: TGTGCCTGGAGGCGACCTGCCGTGTCGGAACTGTTTTTT. Its translation: CAWRRPAVSELFF.

J is TRBJ2-3 and V is TRBV11-3, with D tentatively TRBD1 (6 bases). Trimming cost V 1 base and J 2 bases, with 10 bases left between them. The CDR3 has 15 amino acids. The germline V gene encodes CDR1 SGHNT and CDR2 YENEEA. The CDR3, as DNA: TGTGCCAGCAGCTTAGGGGGACAATACACAGATACGCAGTATTTT. It translates to CASSLGGQYTDTQYF.

This chain links TRBV9 with TRBJ2-2; TRBD1 matches at 11 bases. The junction had 6 bases not matched to a gene; V was cut back by 2 bases and J by 6 bases. This CDR3 region has 16 residues. CDR1 is SGDLS, CDR2 YYNGEE, per germline. The CDR3 protein is CASSVGAGQGAGELFF. DNA of the CDR3: TGTGCCAGCAGCGTTGGTGCGGGACAGGGGGCCGGGGAGCTGTTTTTT.

This clone was detected only once. The chain recombines TRBV29-1 with TRBJ1-1, with 7 bases lining up with TRBD1. The length of the CDR3 is 16 residues. Germline V gives CDR1 SQVTM, CDR2 ANQGSEA. Losses at the gene ends were 5 bases for V and 4 bases for J; bases not matched to a gene: 16. Here the CDR3 reads CSVKPASTGRATEAFF. In DNA, the CDR3 is TGCAGCGTTAAACCAGCTTCGACAGGGCGGGCCACTGAAGCTTTCTTT.

The J gene is TRBJ1-2, the V gene TRBV7-9; D unclear. The CDR3 contains 16 residues. Trimming left V 5 bases short and J 1 base short, with 17 bases between. CDR1 and CDR2 from the germline V gene are SEHNR and FQNEAQ (reference sequence). CDR3 residues: CASSPSRALINYGYTF. CDR3 DNA sequence: TGTGCCAGCAGCCCATCCAGAGCATTGATTAACTATGGCTACACCTTC.

The chain employs TRBV19 and TRBJ1-4, with a weak D call TRBD1 (6 bases). The CDR3 sequence is 13 residues long. From germline, CDR1 is LNHDA and CDR2 SQIVND (reference sequence). V lost 6 bases, J lost 7 bases, and 12 bases lay in between. CDR3 amino acids: CASRGGRGEKLFF. DNA of the CDR3: TGTGCCAGTAGAGGGGGACGCGGTGAAAAACTGTTTTTT.

The chain employs TRBV18 and TRBJ1-2; 8 bases line up with TRBD1. CDR1 is KGHSH, CDR2 LQKENI, per germline. CDR3 length equals 13 residues. The J segment lost 6 bases and the V segment lost 4 bases, leaving 4 bases of the junction unmatched. For the CDR3, the DNA is TGTGCCAGCTCACTATCGACAGGGGATGGCTACACCTTC. This translates into CASSLSTGDGYTF.

The rearrangement joins TRBV4-3 to TRBJ2-6; D gene uncertain. Germline V CDR1 and CDR2: LGHNA, YSLEER. CDR3 length: 17 residues. V was clipped by 1 base and J by 0 bases, with 10 bases between them. CDR3 amino acids: CASSQGVSHSGANVLTF. CDR3 coding DNA: TGCGCCAGCAGCCAAGGGGTCTCGCACTCTGGGGCCAACGTCCTGACTTTC.

The gene calls are TRBV5-8 and TRBJ2-3; D ambiguous. The CDR3 runs to 13 residues. V was shortened by 1 base and J by 2 bases, with 5 bases between the two germline ends. Per the germline V gene, CDR1 is SGHTS and CDR2 is YDEGEE. CDR3 DNA: TGTGCCAGCAGCTTGTCGCTCACAGATACGCAGTATTTT. Residues: CASSLSLTDTQYF.

The chain is built from TRBV10-3 and TRBJ1-1, with TRBD1 identical over 10 bases. The CDR3 is made up of 16 amino acids. The ends lost 7 bases at V and 11 bases at J; junction bases unmatched: 19. Germline values: CDR1 ENHRY, CDR2 SYGVKD. CDR3 sequence reads: CAITGTPTGTGEAAFF. CDR3 nucleotide sequence: TGTGCCATCACCGGAACCCCCACCGGGACAGGGGAAGCGGCTTTCTTT.

The chain recombines TRBV6-5 with TRBJ2-7; 9 bases align to TRBD2. Trimming cost V 8 bases and J 3 bases; bases outside gene matches: 5. Germline V CDR1 and CDR2: MNHEY, SVGAGI. The CDR3 length is 13 residues. CDR3 nucleotide sequence: TGTGCCAGCGCTCCGCGGGGGGGCTACGAGCAGTACTTC. Translated, it gives CASAPRGGYEQYF.

This clone showed up just a few times. V gene TRBV4-1 combines with J gene TRBJ2-2; TRBD1 matches at 8 bases. CDR1 and CDR2 (germline): MGHRA, YSYEKL. Trimming took 2 bases from V and 0 from J; bases not matched to a gene: 2. This CDR3 has 16 amino acids. The CDR3 DNA sequence: TGCGCCAGCAGCCAAACGGGACAGGCGAACACCGGGGAGCTGTTTTTT. Its protein product is CASSQTGQANTGELFF.

The chain recombines TRBV7-9 with TRBJ2-7; possibly TRBD2 for D (5 bases). The CDR3 has 14 amino acids. The V and J ends lost 3 bases and 2 bases respectively, with 11 bases between them. Germline CDR1 is SEHNR and CDR2 is FQNEAQ (reference sequence). The chain's CDR3 is CASSLGDPPYEQYF. The CDR3 DNA follows: TGTGCCAGCAGCTTGGGAGACCCTCCCTACGAGCAGTACTTC.

V gene TRBV28 combines with J gene TRBJ1-2; D is perhaps TRBD1 (5 bases). The CDR3 runs to 13 residues. Between the trimmed V and J ends, which lost 6 bases and 4 bases, there was a span of 12 bases. The germline V gene has CDR1 MDHEN and CDR2 SYDVKM. Here the CDR3 DNA reads TGTGCCAGCAGCGATGGGGGTGGCTATGGCTACACCTTC. It encodes CASSDGGGYGYTF.

V usage is TRBV5-1 and J usage is TRBJ2-5, with 8 bases aligning to TRBD2. The CDR3 is 15 amino acids. Germline CDR1 SGHRS, CDR2 YFSETQ. V lost 0 bases and J lost 4; bases outside the gene matches: 5. The chain's CDR3 is CASSLGAGEAETQYF. The CDR3 DNA follows: TGCGCCAGCAGCTTGGGAGCGGGAGAAGCAGAGACCCAGTACTTC. The full variable domain, its missing parts supplied by reference TRBV5-1 and TRBJ2-5, is KAGVTQTPRYLIKTRGQQVTLSCSPISGHRSVSWYQQTPGQGLQFLFEYFSETQRNKGNFPGRFSGRQFSNSRSEMNVSTLELGDSALYLCASSLGAGEAETQYFGPGTRLLVL.